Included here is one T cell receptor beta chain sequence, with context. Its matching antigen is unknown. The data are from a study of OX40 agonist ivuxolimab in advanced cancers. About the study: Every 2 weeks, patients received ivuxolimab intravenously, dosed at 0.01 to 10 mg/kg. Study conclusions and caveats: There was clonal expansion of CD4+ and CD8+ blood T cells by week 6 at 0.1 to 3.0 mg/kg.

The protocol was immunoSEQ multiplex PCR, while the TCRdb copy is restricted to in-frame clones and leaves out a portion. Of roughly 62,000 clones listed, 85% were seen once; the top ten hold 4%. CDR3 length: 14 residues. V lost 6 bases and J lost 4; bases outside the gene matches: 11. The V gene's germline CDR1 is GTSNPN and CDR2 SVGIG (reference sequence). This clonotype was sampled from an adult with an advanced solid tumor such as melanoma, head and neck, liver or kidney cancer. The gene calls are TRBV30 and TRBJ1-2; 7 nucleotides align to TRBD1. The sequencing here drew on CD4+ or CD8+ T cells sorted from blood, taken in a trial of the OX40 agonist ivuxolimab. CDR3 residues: CACLSPGQSYGYTF. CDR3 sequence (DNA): TGTGCCTGTCTTAGTCCGGGACAGTCCTATGGCTACACCTTC.